These T cell receptor beta chains were read from a single sample in a study of T cell changes during pregnancy in multiple sclerosis. TCRdb's copy holds only in-frame clones and misses some; the assay was immunoSEQ multiplex PCR. The sample holds tens of thousands of clones, about 94% seen once. This material consisted of peripheral blood, taken after pregnancy. Receptors were obtained from a female donor in good health, enrolled as a control in a pregnancy study. Each CDR3 is given with its conserved first and last residue. Each record gives: J gene, V gene, CDR3 protein.

j_call: TRBJ2-7
v_call: TRBV28
cdr3_aa: CASGSSYEQYF

j_call: TRBJ2-3
v_call: TRBV10-3
cdr3_aa: CAISESIGTGGTDTQYF

j_call: TRBJ2-1
v_call: TRBV6-5
cdr3_aa: CASSYPLSGLQFF

j_call: TRBJ2-5
v_call: TRBV29-1
cdr3_aa: CSVVGTAPQETQYF

j_call: TRBJ1-4
v_call: TRBV2
cdr3_aa: CASNDGGEKLFF

j_call: TRBJ2-1
v_call: TRBV27
cdr3_aa: CASSFAGGIGYNEQFF

j_call: TRBJ1-1
v_call: TRBV5-1
cdr3_aa: CASSLTGYSDTEAFF

j_call: TRBJ2-2
v_call: TRBV29-1
cdr3_aa: CSVTRTGTGELFF

j_call: TRBJ2-7
v_call: TRBV5-1
cdr3_aa: CASSSARGQLAYEQYF

j_call: TRBJ2-3
v_call: TRBV2
cdr3_aa: CASSLAGGTDTQYF

j_call: TRBJ1-1
v_call: TRBV27
cdr3_aa: CASSLRSGGARTEAFF

j_call: TRBJ1-1
v_call: TRBV28
cdr3_aa: CAIRGRNTEAFF

j_call: TRBJ1-2
v_call: TRBV6-5
cdr3_aa: CASRPTATYGYTF